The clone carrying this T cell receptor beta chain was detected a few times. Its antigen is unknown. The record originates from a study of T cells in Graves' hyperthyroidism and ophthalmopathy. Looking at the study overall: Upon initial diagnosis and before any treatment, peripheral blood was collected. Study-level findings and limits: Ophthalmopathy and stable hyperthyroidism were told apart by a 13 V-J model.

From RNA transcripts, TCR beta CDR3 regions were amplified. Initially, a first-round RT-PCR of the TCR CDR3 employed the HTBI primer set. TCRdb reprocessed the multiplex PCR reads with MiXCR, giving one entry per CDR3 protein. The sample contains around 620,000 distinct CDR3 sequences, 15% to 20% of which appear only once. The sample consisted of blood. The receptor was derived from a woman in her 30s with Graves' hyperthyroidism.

The CDR3 is CASSPRTSGGDEQFF. The CDR3 coding sequence is TGCGCCAGCAGCCCCCGGACTAGCGGGGGCGATGAGCAGTTCTTC. The chain links TRBV4-1 to TRBJ2-1; 13 bases are a match to TRBD2. This CDR3 region has 15 residues. CDR1 is MGHRA and CDR2 is YSYEKL in the germline V gene. Trimming removed 4 bases from V and 8 bases from J; junction bases left unmatched: 5.